One and the same sample provided the 21 T cell receptor beta chains below, sequenced in a study of response to subunit inactivated influenza vaccine. A single record per CDR3 protein comes from TCRdb applying MiXCR to the RT-PCR reads. The top ten clones hold over 1.5% of a sample with hundreds of thousands of distinct CDR3 sequences, over 25% of them seen once. Sequencing used CD4+ T cells sorted from PBMCs, obtained about 5 days after vaccination. Every receptor here comes from a man aged 45-65 years who received an inactivated influenza vaccine.

The chain links TRBV6-1 to TRBJ2-3; 8 bases match TRBD2. The CDR3 extends over 18 amino acids. With 6 bases clipped from V and 3 bases from J, the junction kept 17 bases outside the gene matches. CDR1 is MNHNS and CDR2 is SASEGT in the germline V gene. CDR3 bases: TGTGCCAGCAGCCTGAGGGGCGGGGGGACACGGTCAACAGATACGCAGTATTTT. Translating it yields CASSLRGGGTRSTDTQYF.

The chain employs TRBV10-1 and TRBJ2-5, with D tentatively TRBD1 (5 bases). The CDR3 extends over 16 amino acids. Per germline, CDR1 WNHNN and CDR2 SYGVQD (reference sequence). V was pared by 4 bases and J by 3 bases, with 18 bases between. CDR3 DNA: TGCGCCAGCAGTGGGGCAGGGCCGAATATCGAAGAGACCCAGTACTTC. As protein: CASSGAGPNIEETQYF.

The V and J genes are TRBV29-1 and TRBJ2-1; 8 positions match TRBD2. The CDR3 has 14 amino acids. The V gene end was trimmed by 2 bases and the J gene end by 2 bases; junction bases not matched to a gene: 2. Germline CDR1 is SQVTM and CDR2 is ANQGSEA. CDR3 DNA sequence: TGCAGCGTTGAATGGCGGGGGGCCTACAATGAGCAGTTCTTC. It is translated as CSVEWRGAYNEQFF.

The rearrangement uses TRBV3-1 and TRBJ2-1, with D maybe TRBD1 (5 bases). The CDR3 contains 16 residues. Trimming shortened V by 8 bases and J by 0 bases, and 17 bases separated the two germline ends. The germline V gene encodes CDR1 LGHDT and CDR2 YNNKEL (reference sequence). The CDR3 nucleotides read TGTGCCAGCGAGATGACAGCGTTTGGCTCCTACAATGAGCAGTTCTTC. Translated: CASEMTAFGSYNEQFF.

The chain is built from TRBV9 and TRBJ2-3; 7 bases agree with TRBD2. This CDR3 contains 17 residues. Germline V gene sequence: CDR1 SGDLS, CDR2 YYNGEE. After removal of 0 bases from V and 6 bases from J, the junction contained 13 bases not matched to a gene. The CDR3 DNA sequence: TGTGCCAGCAGCGTAGGAGGGCGCGGGAGAGGATATGATACGCAGTATTTT. Residues: CASSVGGRGRGYDTQYF.

This rearrangement joins TRBV7-2 to TRBJ2-7; 9 bases are a match to TRBD2. The CDR3 length is 14 residues. With V trimmed by 5 bases and J by 3 bases, 5 bases remained unmatched. In germline, CDR1 is SGHTA, CDR2 FQGNSA. The CDR3 DNA reads TGTGCCAGCAGCCCTAGCGGGACGATCTACGAGCAGTACTTC. This translates into CASSPSGTIYEQYF.

This clonotype occurred a few times. The chain couples TRBV11-1 to TRBJ2-3; weak D call: TRBD2 (6 bases). Germline assignment: CDR1 SGHAT and CDR2 FQDESV (reference sequence). This CDR3 is built from 15 residues. The ends were cut back, 5 bases at V and 5 bases at J, with 17 bases in the middle. CDR3 coding DNA: TGTGCCAGCAGCCAGCGGGCAGGAGGTATAGATACGCAGTATTTT. It encodes CASSQRAGGIDTQYF.

This chain connects TRBV12-3 or TRBV12-4 to TRBJ2-7, with D perhaps TRBD1 (11 bases). Between the trimmed V and J ends, which lost 3 bases and 6 bases, there was a span of 33 bases. This CDR3 has 20 amino acids. DNA for the CDR3: TGTGCCAGCAGTTTCTCGGGACAGGGGGGACAAAGCGGGAGGGCCGGCGAGCAGTACTTC. Its protein is CASSFSGQGGQSGRAGEQYF.

This clonotype was seen only a few times. This sequence joins TRBV7-2 and TRBJ2-5, with D unclear. CDR1 is SGHTA, CDR2 FQGNSA, per germline. V lost 1 base to trimming and J lost 4 bases, with 13 bases between them. The CDR3 consists of 15 residues. The CDR3, as DNA: TGTGCCAGCAGCTTAGACCCGACGGGTGTAGAGACCCAGTACTTC. As protein: CASSLDPTGVETQYF. Full variable domain (rest looked up from reference TRBV7-2 and TRBJ2-5): GAGVSQSPSNKVTEKGKDVELRCDPISGHTALYWYRQSLGQGLEFLIYFQGNSAPDKSGLPSDRFSAERTGGSVSTLTIQRTQQEDSAVYLCASSLDPTGVETQYFGPGTRLLVL.

This clonotype has just a few counts. The rearrangement joins TRBV6-2 or TRBV6-3 to TRBJ2-5, with D perhaps matching TRBD2 (6 bases). Trimming removed 6 bases at V and 1 base at J, with 12 bases between. The germline V gene encodes CDR1 MNHEY and CDR2 SVGEGT. The CDR3 extends over 14 amino acids. CDR3 sequence (DNA): TGTGCCAGCAGACTCGGGACTGTCCAAGAGACCCAGTACTTC. Translated: CASRLGTVQETQYF.

A few counts support this clonotype. The chain employs TRBV28 and TRBJ2-4; D is perhaps TRBD1 (5 bases). V lost 7 bases and J lost 1, with 14 bases in between. The CDR3 is 15 residues long. Per the germline V gene, CDR1 is MDHEN and CDR2 is SYDVKM. CDR3 loop: CASTESGLAKNIQYF. The CDR3 DNA is TGTGCCAGCACCGAATCAGGGTTGGCCAAAAACATTCAGTACTTC.

The chain joins TRBV20-1 to TRBJ2-2, with a possible D match to TRBD1 (6 bases). Germline V CDR1 and CDR2: DFQATT, SNEGSKA (reference sequence). With 1 base removed from V and 2 bases from J, the gap between germline ends came to 11 bases. The CDR3 is 15 amino acids. CDR3 sequence (DNA): TGCAGTGCTAGAGGCGGCAGGGGCAACACCGGGGAGCTGTTTTTT. It codes for CSARGGRGNTGELFF.

This chain joins TRBV20-1 and TRBJ1-2; 7 positions agree with TRBD1. The CDR3 loop spans 13 amino acids. CDR1 is DFQATT, CDR2 SNEGSKA, per germline (reference sequence). V lost 1 base and J lost 6; bases outside the gene matches: 5. CDR3 DNA sequence: TGCAGTGCTAGAGTAGACAGGGTCGATGGCTACACCTTC. Its translation is CSARVDRVDGYTF.

This clonotype was observed a few times. This chain joins TRBV4-3 and TRBJ2-7; D is perhaps TRBD2 (5 bases). This CDR3 has 13 residues. V was trimmed by 5 bases and J by 1 base, leaving 9 bases between them. CDR1 is LGHNA and CDR2 is YSLEER in the germline V gene. The CDR3 DNA reads TGCGCCAGCAGCGGGAGTCTTTCCTACGAGCAGTACTTC. Its translation is CASSGSLSYEQYF.

The chain uses TRBV7-9 and TRBJ1-5; tentatively, D is TRBD1 (5 bases). Germline CDR1 and CDR2: SEHNR and FQNEAQ (reference sequence). The length of the CDR3 is 15 residues. The germline V and J ends were trimmed by 5 bases and 1 base, with 12 bases remaining between them. CDR3 residues: CASSATGPSNQPQHF. As DNA, the CDR3 is TGTGCCAGCAGCGCCACGGGGCCGAGCAATCAGCCCCAGCATTTT.

The V gene is TRBV3-1, the J gene TRBJ1-2; no clear D. Germline CDR1 LGHDT, CDR2 YNNKEL (reference sequence). V lost 8 bases to trimming and J lost 3 bases, with 16 bases between them. The CDR3 length is 14 residues. This chain's CDR3 is CASSLGVNDYGYTF. CDR3 in DNA: TGTGCCAGCTCCCTCGGGGTAAACGACTATGGCTACACCTTC.

The genes are TRBV7-6 and TRBJ2-4; perhaps TRBD1 as D (5 bases). The germline V gene encodes CDR1 SGHVS and CDR2 FNYEAQ. Trimming stripped 6 bases from V and 0 bases from J, with 9 bases between. The CDR3 loop spans 14 amino acids. This CDR3 reads CASSQGGAKNIQYF. The CDR3 DNA reads as TGTGCCAGCAGTCAGGGTGGAGCCAAAAACATTCAGTACTTC.

The gene calls are TRBV2 and TRBJ1-1, with D tentatively TRBD1 (6 bases). This CDR3 is built from 14 residues. The germline gives CDR1 SNHLY, CDR2 FYNNEI. Deletions cut 7 bases from V and 3 bases from J, with 15 bases between. CDR3 sequence reads: CASTNLDSDTEAFF. The CDR3 DNA follows: TGTGCCAGCACCAACTTGGACAGCGACACTGAAGCTTTCTTT.

The rearrangement links TRBV12-3 or TRBV12-4 to TRBJ2-7; TRBD1 matches at 7 bases. Losses at the gene ends were 1 base for V and 6 bases for J; bases not matched to a gene: 6. The CDR3 totals 14 residues. The CDR3 DNA reads TGTGCCAGCAGTTTAGGGACAGGACCCAGCGAGCAGTACTTC. Translated: CASSLGTGPSEQYF.

This clonotype was picked up a small number of times. The chain has TRBV5-1 and TRBJ2-5; 9 bases fit TRBD1. Germline values: CDR1 SGHRS, CDR2 YFSETQ. CDR3 length: 13 amino acids. DNA of the CDR3: TGCGCAACCGGGACAGGGATGTCCGAGACCCAGTACTTC. This translates into CATGTGMSETQYF.

This clonotype was detected a few times. The gene calls are TRBV24-1 and TRBJ1-4; TRBD1 might be the D (5 bases). From germline, CDR1 is KGHDR and CDR2 SFDVKD. Trimming took off 3 bases at V and 10 bases at J, with 11 bases between the two ends. This CDR3 has 13 residues. CDR3 sequence reads: CATSDDSGGKLFF. The CDR3 DNA is TGTGCCACCAGTGATGACTCGGGGGGAAAACTGTTTTTT.